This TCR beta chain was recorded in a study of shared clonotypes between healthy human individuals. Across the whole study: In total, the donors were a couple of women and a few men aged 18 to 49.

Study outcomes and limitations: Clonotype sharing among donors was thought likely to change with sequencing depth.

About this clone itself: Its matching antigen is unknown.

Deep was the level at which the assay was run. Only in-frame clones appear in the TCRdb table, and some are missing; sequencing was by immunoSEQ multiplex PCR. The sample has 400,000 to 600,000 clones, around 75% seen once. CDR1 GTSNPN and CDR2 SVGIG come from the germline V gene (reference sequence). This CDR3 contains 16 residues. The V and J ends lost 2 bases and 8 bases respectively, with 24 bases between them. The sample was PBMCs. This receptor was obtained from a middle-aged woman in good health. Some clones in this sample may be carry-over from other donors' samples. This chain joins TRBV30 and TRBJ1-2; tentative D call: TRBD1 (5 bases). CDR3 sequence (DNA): TGTGCCTGGAGTCGGGCATTTAGACAGTCTCCGAACGGCTACACCTTC. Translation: CAWSRAFRQSPNGYTF.